These T cell receptor beta chains were read from a single sample in a study of blood T cell repertoires in COVID-19. Measured with immunoSEQ multiplex PCR; TCRdb has only the in-frame clones, and not every one. Among about 180,000 clones listed, about 81% were seen once. Sequencing was performed on peripheral blood. Receptors were obtained from a woman older than 75 with COVID-19, enrolled during active disease. Both conserved end residues are part of each CDR3. The D gene is left open where the match is weak. Expanded clones get a size class; other rows say once, few or many, or leave the size out.

TRBV9	.	once	TRBJ1-1	CASSPRRGDSTEAFF	TGTGCCAGCAGCCCCCGGCGCGGCGATTCCACTGAAGCTTTCTTT
TRBV28	.	.	TRBJ1-5	CASNRGGNQPQHF	TGTGCCAGCAATAGGGGGGGGAATCAGCCCCAGCATTTT
TRBV5-6	.	.	TRBJ2-7	CASRRRGGSYEQYF	TGTGCCAGCAGAAGGAGGGGGGGCTCCTACGAGCAGTACTTC
TRBV10-3	TRBD1	.	TRBJ1-1	CAIRGGTGRNTEAFF	TGTGCCATCAGGGGTGGGACAGGGAGGAACACTGAAGCTTTCTTT
TRBV30	.	.	TRBJ1-1	CAWGRGGREAFF	TGTGCCTGGGGTCGCGGAGGGAGGGAAGCTTTCTTT
TRBV5-1	TRBD1	.	TRBJ2-7	CASSPGQGPGEQYF	TGCGCCAGCAGCCCGGGACAGGGGCCGGGTGAGCAGTACTTC
TRBV11-2	.	.	TRBJ1-1	CASSPLGGGSTEAFF	TGTGCCAGCAGCCCTCTGGGGGGTGGTAGCACTGAAGCTTTCTTT
TRBV11-2	.	once	TRBJ1-1	CASSVLGVGTEAFF	TGTGCCAGCAGTGTGCTAGGTGTCGGCACTGAAGCTTTCTTT
TRBV5-6	TRBD2	.	TRBJ2-7	CASSHVRTRYYEQYF	TGTGCCAGCAGCCATGTGAGGACTAGATACTACGAGCAGTACTTC
TRBV5-1	TRBD1	.	TRBJ2-7	CASREGQGAYEQYF	TGCGCCAGCAGGGAGGGACAGGGGGCCTACGAGCAGTACTTC
TRBV7-6	.	.	TRBJ1-1	CASGKGEGLLNTEAFF	TGTGCCAGCGGCAAAGGGGAGGGGCTACTGAACACTGAAGCTTTCTTT
TRBV5-1	TRBD1	few	TRBJ1-1	CASSLTGDTEAFF	TGCGCCAGCAGCTTGACAGGGGACACTGAAGCTTTCTTT
TRBV11-3	TRBD2	.	TRBJ2-1	CASSLVGLASNEQFF	TGTGCCAGCAGCTTAGTGGGACTAGCGTCTAATGAGCAGTTCTTC
TRBV1	.	.	TRBJ2-7	CTSSQARGLSSYEQYF	TGCACCAGCAGCCAAGCTCGAGGTTTAAGCTCCTACGAGCAGTACTTC
TRBV5-4	TRBD2	.	TRBJ2-7	CASSSGLAGAGEQYF	TGTGCCAGCAGCTCAGGACTAGCGGGAGCAGGCGAGCAGTACTTC
TRBV25-1	.	once	TRBJ1-2	CASSPPNSLYGYTF	TGTGCCAGCAGTCCCCCTAACTCCCTCTATGGCTACACCTTC
TRBV5-4	.	.	TRBJ2-7	CASSLWGEVYEQYF	TGTGCCAGCAGCTTGTGGGGAGAAGTCTACGAGCAGTACTTC
TRBV24-1	.	.	TRBJ2-2	CATSVPRDSGELFF	TGTGCCACCAGTGTTCCCCGTGATAGCGGGGAGCTGTTTTTT